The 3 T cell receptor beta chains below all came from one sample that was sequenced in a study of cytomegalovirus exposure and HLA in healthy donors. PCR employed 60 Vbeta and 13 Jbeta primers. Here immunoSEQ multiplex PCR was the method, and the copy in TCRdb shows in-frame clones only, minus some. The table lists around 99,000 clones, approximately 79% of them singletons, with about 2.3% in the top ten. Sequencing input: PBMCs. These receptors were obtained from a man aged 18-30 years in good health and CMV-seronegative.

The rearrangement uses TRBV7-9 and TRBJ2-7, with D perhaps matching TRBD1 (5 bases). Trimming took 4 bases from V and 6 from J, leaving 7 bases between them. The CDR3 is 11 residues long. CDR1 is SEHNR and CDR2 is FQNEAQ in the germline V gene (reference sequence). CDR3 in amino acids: CASSSQGEQYF. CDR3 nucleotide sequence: TGTGCCAGCAGCTCCCAGGGCGAGCAGTACTTC.

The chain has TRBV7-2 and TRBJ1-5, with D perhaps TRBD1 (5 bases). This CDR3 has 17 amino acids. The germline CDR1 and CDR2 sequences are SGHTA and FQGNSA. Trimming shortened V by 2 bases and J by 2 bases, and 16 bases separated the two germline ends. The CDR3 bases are TGTGCCAGCAGCTTAAGCGAAGGACACCCAGGCAATCAGCCCCAGCATTTT. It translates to CASSLSEGHPGNQPQHF.

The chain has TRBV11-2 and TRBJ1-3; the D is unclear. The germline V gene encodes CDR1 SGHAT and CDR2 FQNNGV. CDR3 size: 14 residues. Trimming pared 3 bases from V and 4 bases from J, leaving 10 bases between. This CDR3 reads CASSLTSPGNTIYF. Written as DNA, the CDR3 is TGTGCCAGCAGCTTGACATCTCCGGGAAACACCATATATTTT.